Below are 28 T cell receptor beta chains sequenced from a single sample in a study of shared clonotypes between healthy human individuals. Produced via immunoSEQ multiplex PCR; TCRdb's table is partial and in-frame only. The sample holds 450,000 to 600,000 clones, about 80% seen once. The sequencing sample was made of PBMCs. All receptors come from a woman aged 35 to 49 in good health. Some clones in this sample may be carry-over from other donors' samples.

The rearrangement joins TRBV27 to TRBJ2-4, with 8 bases lining up with TRBD1. Germline V lookup: CDR1 MNHEY, CDR2 SMNVEV (reference sequence). The CDR3 covers 20 residues. V trimming: 6 bases; J trimming: 0 bases; junction bases outside the gene matches: 19. DNA for the CDR3: TGTGCCAGCAGGACGGTATACGGACAGGGTGGGACCCTAGCCAAAAACATTCAGTACTTC. As protein: CASRTVYGQGGTLAKNIQYF.

The chain uses TRBV5-4 and TRBJ2-7, with 8 nucleotides matching TRBD1. The CDR3 totals 16 residues. V was clipped by 2 bases and J by 5 bases; unmatched bases: 12. Germline CDR1 SGHNT, CDR2 YYREEE (reference sequence). CDR3 loop: CASSFKNTGQGNEQYF. CDR3 bases: TGTGCCAGCAGCTTCAAAAACACCGGACAGGGCAACGAGCAGTACTTC.

The chain couples TRBV10-2 to TRBJ1-5; a weak D match, TRBD1 (6 bases). This CDR3 is built from 16 residues. Per the germline V gene, CDR1 is WSHSY and CDR2 is SAAADI. The germline V and J ends were trimmed by 3 bases and 4 bases, with 16 bases remaining between them. CDR3 in amino acids: CASSEIQGHLNQPQHF. The CDR3 DNA is TGCGCCAGCAGTGAAATACAGGGTCATTTAAATCAGCCCCAGCATTTT.

Comments on this clone: Other DNA sequences from this sample encode an identical CDR3 as well. V gene TRBV18 combines with J gene TRBJ2-2; D unresolved. Per the germline V gene, CDR1 is KGHSH and CDR2 is LQKENI. CDR3 length: 11 amino acids. V shed 2 bases and J shed 5 bases, with 0 bases lying between them. The CDR3, as DNA: TGTGCCAGCTCACCAACCGGGGAGCTGTTTTTT. Translation: CASSPTGELFF.

About this clone itself: The junction shows a germline mismatch at one end, possibly a read error. The chain recombines TRBV11-3 with TRBJ2-2; 9 bases are a match to TRBD2. The CDR3 is made up of 16 amino acids. Germline assignment: CDR1 SGHNT and CDR2 YENEEA. CDR3 sequence: CAGSPGTSFLSGELFF. Here the CDR3 DNA reads TGTGCCGGCAGCCCCGGGACTAGCTTCTTGAGCGGGGAGCTGTTTTTT.

The table lists this clone with a count of one. The V gene is TRBV7-6, the J gene TRBJ1-3, with D unresolved. The germline V gene has CDR1 SGHVS and CDR2 FNYEAQ. V shed 1 base and J shed 0 bases, with 16 bases lying between them. The CDR3 sequence is 18 residues long. CDR3 sequence reads: CASSLELIGGSSGNTIYF. The CDR3 DNA sequence: TGTGCCAGCAGCTTAGAACTAATTGGTGGCAGCTCTGGAAACACCATATATTTT.

CDR3 sequence reads: CASSLQAYGVAKNIQYF. Written as DNA, the CDR3 is TGTGCCAGCAGCCTACAGGCCTACGGGGTAGCCAAAAACATTCAGTACTTC. V and J are TRBV2 and TRBJ2-4, with D perhaps TRBD1 or TRBD2 (5 bases each). Germline V gene sequence: CDR1 SNHLY, CDR2 FYNNEI. CDR3 length: 17 residues. The V end was cut by 6 bases, the J end by 0 bases, with 18 bases between.

J is TRBJ2-3 and V is TRBV4-1; a weak D match, TRBD1 (5 bases). V lost 2 bases, J lost 4 bases, and 16 bases lay in between. The CDR3 totals 16 residues. CDR1 is MGHRA and CDR2 is YSYEKL in the germline V gene. DNA of the CDR3: TGCGCCAGCAGCCAACCCGGCAGGGTCCAAGCAGATACGCAGTATTTT. Encoded protein: CASSQPGRVQADTQYF.

The rearrangement uses TRBV29-1 and TRBJ2-1; 7 bases match TRBD2. Germline V gene lookup returns CDR1 SQVTM and CDR2 ANQGSEA. The CDR3 length is 14 residues. With V trimmed by 7 bases and J by 6 bases, 12 bases remained unmatched. The CDR3 loop reads CSGGGRAAGNEQFF. As DNA, the CDR3 is TGCAGCGGGGGTGGGAGGGCCGCGGGCAATGAGCAGTTCTTC.

The chain uses TRBV7-8 and TRBJ1-2, with 8 bases that match TRBD1. Germline trimming cut 0 bases from V and 4 bases from J; bases unmatched to any gene: 4. The CDR3 runs to 15 residues. Germline CDR1 and CDR2: SGHVS and FQNEAQ. The CDR3 DNA sequence: TGTGCCAGCAGCTTAGCCGGACAGGGTGTCTATGGCTACACCTTC. Translating gives CASSLAGQGVYGYTF.

This rearrangement joins TRBV28 to TRBJ2-1, with unresolved D. V was clipped by 2 bases and J by 4 bases, with 6 bases between them. This CDR3 comprises 13 residues. The V gene's germline CDR1 is MDHEN and CDR2 SYDVKM. As DNA, the CDR3 is TGTGCCAGCAGTTTAATCGGATACAATGAGCAGTTCTTC. This codes for CASSLIGYNEQFF.

CDR3 nucleotides: TGTGCCAGCAGAGAACGACAGGGTCGGACTGAAGCTTTCTTT. It codes for CASRERQGRTEAFF. The chain recombines TRBV6-5 with TRBJ1-1, with TRBD1 matching 7 bases. The ends lost 6 bases at V and 5 bases at J; junction bases unmatched: 9. Germline V gene sequence: CDR1 MNHEY, CDR2 SVGAGI. The length of the CDR3 is 14 residues.

This chain joins TRBV10-3 and TRBJ1-3; the D gene is possibly TRBD1 (5 bases). Germline assignment: CDR1 ENHRY and CDR2 SYGVKD. Deletions cut 11 bases from V and 4 bases from J, with 12 bases between. The CDR3 extends over 12 amino acids. For the CDR3, the DNA is TGTGCCTCCGGGACGTCAGGAAACACCATATATTTT. Its protein product is CASGTSGNTIYF.

This sequence joins TRBV5-1 and TRBJ2-7, with D possibly being TRBD2 (6 bases). Per germline, CDR1 SGHRS and CDR2 YFSETQ. The CDR3 contains 16 residues. V was cut by 0 bases and J by 3 bases, with 16 bases left in between. CDR3 DNA: TGCGCCAGCAGCTTGGCCGGAGGGCGCCAATACTACGAGCAGTACTTC. Amino acids: CASSLAGGRQYYEQYF.

The rearrangement uses TRBV28 and TRBJ1-5; D unresolved. In germline, CDR1 is MDHEN, CDR2 SYDVKM. The CDR3 extends over 14 amino acids. Trimming took 2 bases from V and 6 from J, leaving 11 bases between them. In DNA, the CDR3 is TGTGCCAGCAGTTTACGCGAGACGGGTCAGCCCCAGCATTTT. This translates into CASSLRETGQPQHF.

The CDR3 is CASSLNIGPETQYF. CDR3 DNA: TGTGCCAGCAGCCTGAATATAGGTCCGGAGACCCAGTACTTC. The gene calls are TRBV4-2 and TRBJ2-5, with D uncertain. Trimming took 4 bases from V and 5 from J, leaving 14 bases between them. The CDR3 runs 14 residues. From germline, CDR1 is LGHNA and CDR2 YNFKEQ.

Of note for this clone: A much bigger clone sits one base away, suggesting this may be a read error. In the same sample, other DNA sequences code for this CDR3. The chain has TRBV9 and TRBJ1-1; tentative D call: TRBD1 (6 bases). Germline CDR1 and CDR2: SGDLS and YYNGEE. CDR3 length equals 15 residues. V lost 0 bases, J lost 0 bases, and 9 bases lay in between. CDR3 in amino acids: CASSVGGAVNTEAFF. The CDR3 nucleotides read TGTGCCAGCAGCGTAGGGGGGGCGGTGAACACTGAAGCTTTCTTT.

The J gene is TRBJ2-1, the V gene TRBV13; 11 nucleotides align to TRBD1. Germline lookup yields CDR1 PRHDT and CDR2 FYEKMQ (reference sequence). V shed 5 bases and J 7 bases; nucleotides not matched to a gene: 7. The CDR3 covers 15 residues. This CDR3 reads CASSADRGPTNEQFF. In DNA form, the CDR3 reads TGTGCCAGCAGCGCGGACAGGGGGCCTACAAATGAGCAGTTCTTC.

As to this clone: The sample contains more than one DNA sequence encoding this CDR3. CDR3 residues: CSVEGSYEQYF. In nucleotides, the CDR3 is TGCAGCGTTGAAGGGTCCTACGAGCAGTACTTC. The J gene is TRBJ2-7, the V gene TRBV29-1; D not certain. The V and J ends lost 1 base and 1 base respectively, with 2 bases between them. Germline V gives CDR1 SQVTM, CDR2 ANQGSEA. The CDR3 loop spans 11 amino acids.

This clone was counted at least ten times. This sample also contains other DNA sequences that code for the same CDR3. V is TRBV7-6 and J is TRBJ1-1; the D gene is possibly TRBD1 (6 bases). Germline values: CDR1 SGHVS, CDR2 FNYEAQ. CDR3 length: 14 amino acids. The V end was cut by 5 bases, the J end by 0 bases, with 10 bases between. The CDR3 protein is CASSPTGLNTEAFF. As DNA, the CDR3 is TGTGCCAGCAGCCCGACAGGCCTGAACACTGAAGCTTTCTTT.

This clone has a handful of counts. The V gene is TRBV28, the J gene TRBJ2-7; no firm D call. The CDR3 sequence is 12 residues long. Trimming stripped 10 bases from V and 0 bases from J, with 10 bases between. CDR1 MDHEN and CDR2 SYDVKM come from the germline V gene. In nucleotides, the CDR3 is TGTGCCATTCGCAGGAACTCCTACGAGCAGTACTTC. Translating it yields CAIRRNSYEQYF. The whole variable domain, filled in from reference TRBV28 and TRBJ2-7, reads DVKVTQSSRYLVKRTGEKVFLECVQDMDHENMFWYRQDPGLGLRLIYFSYDVKMKEKGDIPEGYSVSREKKERFSLILESASTNQTSMYLCAIRRNSYEQYFGPGTRLTVT.

This chain connects TRBV18 to TRBJ2-3; 8 bases align to TRBD2. This CDR3 comprises 16 residues. The V gene end was trimmed by 3 bases and the J gene end by 2 bases; junction bases not matched to a gene: 7. Per the germline V gene, CDR1 is KGHSH and CDR2 is LQKENI. The CDR3 DNA reads TGTGCCAGCTCACCCGGGAGGGCGGCCCCCACAGATACGCAGTATTTT. It is translated as CASSPGRAAPTDTQYF.

The chain carries TRBV7-8 and TRBJ2-1; D may correspond to TRBD1 or TRBD2 (6 bases each). Germline values: CDR1 SGHVS, CDR2 FQNEAQ. The CDR3 extends over 17 amino acids. Trimming left V 4 bases short and J 2 bases short, with 18 bases between. CDR3 sequence reads: CASSYPRGDPTYNEQFF. In DNA, the CDR3 is TGTGCCAGCAGCTACCCTAGGGGGGACCCAACCTACAATGAGCAGTTCTTC. The whole variable domain, filled in from reference TRBV7-8 and TRBJ2-1, reads GAGVSQSPRYKVAKRGQDVALRCDPISGHVSLFWYQQALGQGPEFLTYFQNEAQLDKSGLPSDRFFAERPEGSVSTLKIQRTQQEDSAVYLCASSYPRGDPTYNEQFFGPGTRLTVL.

This clone came up a few times. The chain joins TRBV30 to TRBJ2-3, with no clear D. Germline values: CDR1 GTSNPN, CDR2 SVGIG (reference sequence). The CDR3 has 18 amino acids. The V gene lost 2 bases and the J gene lost 6 bases, with 27 bases spanning the gap. CDR3 coding DNA: TGTGCCTGGAGTCCTTTCCTCGGTAGGGCGGACCTCGGGGATACGCAGTATTTT. Protein sequence: CAWSPFLGRADLGDTQYF.

The rearrangement joins TRBV29-1 to TRBJ2-5, with D maybe TRBD1 (5 bases). The V and J ends lost 3 bases and 2 bases respectively, with 10 bases between them. CDR1 and CDR2 from the germline V gene are SQVTM and ANQGSEA. The CDR3 has 13 residues. The CDR3, as DNA: TGCAGCGTTGATAGGCAGGGACAAGAGACCCAGTACTTC. This sequence encodes CSVDRQGQETQYF.

V usage is TRBV11-2 and J usage is TRBJ1-3, with D uncertain. CDR3 length equals 14 residues. CDR1 SGHAT and CDR2 FQNNGV come from the germline V gene. V was pared by 1 base and J by 0 bases, with 4 bases between. The CDR3 nucleotides are TGTGCCAGCAGCTTAGGGGACTCTGGAAACACCATATATTTT. It yields the protein CASSLGDSGNTIYF.

V is TRBV11-2 and J is TRBJ2-3, with D perhaps being TRBD1 or TRBD2 (6 bases each). The CDR3 sequence is 15 residues long. Germline CDR1 is SGHAT and CDR2 is FQNNGV. V was cut by 6 bases and J by 2 bases, with 15 bases left in between. This CDR3 is CASRGGGPLTDTQYF. DNA of the CDR3: TGTGCCAGCAGGGGTGGGGGGCCACTCACAGATACGCAGTATTTT.

The chain links TRBV5-1 to TRBJ2-7; tentatively, D is TRBD2 (5 bases). V lost 0 bases, J lost 3 bases, and 13 bases lay in between. Germline loops: CDR1 SGHRS, CDR2 YFSETQ. The CDR3 totals 15 residues. CDR3 coding DNA: TGCGCCAGCAGCTTGGAACCCGGGATTCACTACGAGCAGTACTTC. It encodes CASSLEPGIHYEQYF.